This record covers a single TCR beta chain. The repertoire was sequenced with immunoSEQ multiplex PCR; TCRdb's copy has only in-frame clones and lacks some. The sample yields roughly 120,000 clones, around 87% seen once. These data belong to a study of blood T cell repertoires in COVID-19. Looking at the study overall: Material from acute and convalescent COVID-19 was sourced from the United States, Italy and Spain.

Germline CDR1 MDHEN, CDR2 SYDVKM. This CDR3 has 16 amino acids. Trimming stripped 2 bases from V and 4 bases from J, with 17 bases between. The rearrangement uses TRBV28 and TRBJ1-2; the D gene is possibly TRBD1 (5 bases). Material for sequencing was peripheral blood. This clonotype was obtained from a woman in her seventies with acute or convalescent COVID-19. CDR3 region: CASSLGGAQEGYGYTF. For the CDR3, the DNA is TGTGCCAGCAGTTTAGGTGGGGCCCAGGAGGGCTATGGCTACACCTTC.